This T cell receptor (beta chain) was recovered during a study of control samples from healthy donors and cancer patients (TCRdb year 2020). The library was obtained by the immunoSEQ multiplex PCR assay. This immuneACCESS table, as held by TCRdb, lists in-frame sequences with V and J called but not all clones. Of the missing ones, under half trace to an unresolved V gene in checked studies; the others have no known cause. Recorded for this sample are more than 85,000 clones; about 88% of them occurred a single time. Clones ranked in the top ten supply under 40% of the sample. Note on this clone: The antigen this receptor binds is unknown. The input lacks base qualities; no much larger clone sits a single base away.

CDR1 and CDR2, looked up from the germline V gene (reference sequence), are SEHNR and FQNEAQ. The CDR3 has 12 amino acids, counting the end cysteine and phenylalanine. Just the 36-base CDR3 DNA is kept, in frame starting at base 1. V is cut by 5 bases and J by 7 bases, and the space between the germline ends is 12 bases. The source is a man aged 70-80 years with lung cancer. Sequenced: PBMCs. This chain joins TRBV7-9 to TRBJ2-7, and the D gene may be TRBD2, 6 bases matching. The nucleotide sequence reads TGTGCCAGCAGCCCAGCGGGCCGGGAGCAGTACTTC. Its amino acids are CASSPAGREQYF.